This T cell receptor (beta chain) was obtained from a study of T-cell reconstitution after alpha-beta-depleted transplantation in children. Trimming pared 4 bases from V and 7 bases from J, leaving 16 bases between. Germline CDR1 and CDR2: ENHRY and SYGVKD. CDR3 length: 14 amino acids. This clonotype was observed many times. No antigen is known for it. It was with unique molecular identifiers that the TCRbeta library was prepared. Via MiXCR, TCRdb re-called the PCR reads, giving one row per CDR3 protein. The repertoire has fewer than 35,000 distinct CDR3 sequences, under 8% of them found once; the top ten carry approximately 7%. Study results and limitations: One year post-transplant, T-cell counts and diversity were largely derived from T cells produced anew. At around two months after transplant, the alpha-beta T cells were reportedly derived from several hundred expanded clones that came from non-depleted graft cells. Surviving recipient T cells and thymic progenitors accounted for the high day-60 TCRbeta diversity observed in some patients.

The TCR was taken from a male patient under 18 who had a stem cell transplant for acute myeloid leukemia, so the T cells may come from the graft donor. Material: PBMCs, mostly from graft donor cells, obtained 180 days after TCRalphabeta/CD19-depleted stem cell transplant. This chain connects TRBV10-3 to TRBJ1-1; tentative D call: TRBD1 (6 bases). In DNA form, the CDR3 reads TGTGCCATCAGTGTAAAGGCGCAGGGGAGTGAAGCTTTCTTT. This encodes CAISVKAQGSEAFF.